These 17 T cell receptor beta chains came from one sample sequenced in a study of T-cell reconstitution after alpha-beta-depleted transplantation in children. A library of TCRbeta sequences, prepared with unique molecular identifiers, was generated. TCRdb fed the PCR reads into MiXCR, producing one record per CDR3 protein. The sample lists just under 350,000 distinct CDR3 sequences, around 15% occurring once. Material: PBMCs, mostly from graft donor cells, obtained 360 days after TCRalphabeta/CD19-depleted stem cell transplant. The receptor source for this set is a male patient aged 2-15 years who had a stem cell transplant for acute lymphoblastic leukemia, so the T cells may come from the graft donor.

CDR3 amino acids: CASSYTGGAWSGANVLTF. The CDR3 bases are TGTGCCAGCAGTTACACAGGGGGCGCATGGTCTGGGGCCAACGTCCTGACTTTC. V usage is TRBV6-5 and J usage is TRBJ2-6; 9 positions match TRBD1. V shed 2 bases, J shed 1 base, and the junction held 6 bases outside the gene matches. The CDR3 is made up of 18 amino acids. In germline, CDR1 is MNHEY, CDR2 SVGAGI.

The gene calls are TRBV2 and TRBJ2-7; D might be TRBD2 (5 bases). CDR1 SNHLY and CDR2 FYNNEI come from the germline V gene. The V and J ends lost 5 bases and 6 bases respectively, with 17 bases between them. This CDR3 region has 14 residues. The CDR3 sequence: CASSTQPGGREQYF. In nucleotides, the CDR3 is TGTGCCAGCAGTACCCAGCCCGGAGGTCGCGAGCAGTACTTC.

This clonotype came up many times. The chain recombines TRBV12-3 or TRBV12-4 with TRBJ2-4; possible D gene TRBD2, 6 bases. The CDR3 is made up of 13 amino acids. The V end was cut by 7 bases, the J end by 1 base, with 8 bases between. The CDR3 is CASKGGAKNIQYF. As DNA, the CDR3 is TGTGCCAGCAAGGGAGGCGCCAAAAACATTCAGTACTTC.

A few counts support this clonotype. The chain combines TRBV28 with TRBJ1-2; 7 bases match TRBD1. V was pared by 5 bases and J by 5 bases, with 8 bases of the junction left unmatched. The CDR3 is made up of 14 amino acids. Germline values: CDR1 MDHEN, CDR2 SYDVKM. Written as DNA, the CDR3 is TGTGCCAGCAGTCACGACGGACAGGTTTATGGCTACACCTTC. This translates into CASSHDGQVYGYTF.

The gene calls are TRBV7-2 and TRBJ2-7; no reliable D call. Per germline, CDR1 SGHTA and CDR2 FQGNSA. The CDR3 loop spans 14 amino acids. V was shortened by 8 bases and J by 4 bases, with 18 bases between the two germline ends. The DNA for the CDR3 is TGTGCCAGCGAGAGGTCCCAATCGAATTACGAGCAGTACTTC. Encoded protein: CASERSQSNYEQYF.

This clonotype was seen a handful of times. This rearrangement joins TRBV29-1 to TRBJ2-5, with TRBD1 as a possible D gene (5 bases). The germline gives CDR1 SQVTM, CDR2 ANQGSEA. The ends were cut back, 1 base at V and 3 bases at J, with 6 bases in the middle. CDR3 length equals 12 residues. The CDR3 spells CSVEVGEETQYF. The CDR3 bases are TGCAGCGTTGAAGTAGGGGAAGAGACCCAGTACTTC.

This clonotype turned up a few times. The chain has TRBV28 and TRBJ2-4; maybe TRBD2 (6 bases). The germline gives CDR1 MDHEN, CDR2 SYDVKM. V was cut by 1 base and J by 0 bases, with 10 bases left in between. The CDR3 consists of 16 residues. The CDR3 DNA reads as TGTGCCAGCAGTTTATTTCTGGGGGGAGCCAAAAACATTCAGTACTTC. Translation gives CASSLFLGGAKNIQYF.

This clonotype was observed a handful of times. J is TRBJ2-5 and V is TRBV12-3 or TRBV12-4, with D possibly TRBD2 on 5 matching bases. Trimming shortened V by 2 bases and J by 0 bases, and 7 bases separated the two germline ends. The CDR3 is 14 residues long. Here the CDR3 reads CASSLRADQETQYF. In DNA form, the CDR3 reads TGTGCCAGCAGTTTAAGAGCGGACCAAGAGACCCAGTACTTC.

This sequence joins TRBV5-1 and TRBJ1-2; D uncertain. CDR3 length equals 15 residues. Trimming removed 4 bases from V and 4 bases from J, with 17 bases in between. Germline V gene sequence: CDR1 SGHRS, CDR2 YFSETQ. The CDR3 reads CASSVTDAHLYGYTF. CDR3 DNA: TGCGCCAGCAGCGTAACAGACGCCCATCTCTATGGCTACACCTTC.

The table lists this clonotype with a few counts. The chain is built from TRBV27 and TRBJ2-5, with 10 bases lining up with TRBD2. The trim removed 4 bases at V and 2 bases at J, leaving 4 bases unmatched. This CDR3 is 15 amino acids long. Looked up from germline, CDR1 is MNHEY and CDR2 is SMNVEV (reference sequence). CDR3 amino acids: CASSWTSGKQETQYF. CDR3 bases: TGTGCCAGCAGTTGGACTAGCGGAAAACAAGAGACCCAGTACTTC.

To note about this clonotype: This may come from a read error, since a much larger clone is one base off. As the CDR3 is not closed by the conserved phenylalanine or tryptophan, this likely results from a read error. This rearrangement joins TRBV28 to TRBJ2-3, with D uncertain. CDR1 MDHEN and CDR2 SYDVKM come from the germline V gene. The germline V and J ends were trimmed by 10 bases and 2 bases, with 13 bases remaining between them. This CDR3 is 13 amino acids long. The CDR3 protein is CATQTSPTDTQYL. CDR3 bases: TGTGCCACCCAGACGTCTCCCACAGATACGCAGTATCTT.

J is TRBJ1-6 and V is TRBV5-1, with 9 bases lining up with TRBD1. CDR1 SGHRS and CDR2 YFSETQ come from the germline V gene. CDR3 length equals 15 residues. The V and J ends lost 1 base and 10 bases, in that order; junction bases with no gene match: 6. The CDR3 loop reads CASSLPGTGNSPLHF. As DNA, the CDR3 is TGCGCCAGCAGCTTGCCTGGGACAGGGAACTCACCCCTCCACTTT. The full variable domain, rest sourced from reference TRBV5-1 and TRBJ1-6, is KAGVTQTPRYLIKTRGQQVTLSCSPISGHRSVSWYQQTPGQGLQFLFEYFSETQRNKGNFPGRFSGRQFSNSRSEMNVSTLELGDSALYLCASSLPGTGNSPLHFGNGTRLTVT.

This clonotype has more than one count but fewer than ten. The chain couples TRBV3-1 to TRBJ1-6, with a tentative D call TRBD1 (6 bases). V was cut by 3 bases and J by 7 bases, with 10 bases left in between. The CDR3 totals 14 residues. The V gene's germline CDR1 is LGHDT and CDR2 YNNKEL (reference sequence). Here the CDR3 DNA reads TGTGCCAGCAGCCAGTACAGGGAGAATTCACCCCTCCACTTT. It codes for CASSQYRENSPLHF.

The chain joins TRBV27 to TRBJ1-4; maybe TRBD1 (5 bases). The length of the CDR3 is 15 residues. Trimming stripped 6 bases from V and 1 base from J, with 12 bases between. CDR1 and CDR2 from the germline V gene are MNHEY and SMNVEV (reference sequence). Here the CDR3 DNA reads TGTGCCAGCAGCCCCTTGGGGGGAACTAATGAAAAACTGTTTTTT. It translates to CASSPLGGTNEKLFF.

This clonotype was counted between two and nine times. This chain links TRBV20-1 with TRBJ2-3, with TRBD2 matching over 8 bases. Germline V gene data show CDR1 as DFQATT and CDR2 as SNEGSKA (reference sequence). The CDR3 contains 19 residues. V was clipped by 4 bases and J by 10 bases; unmatched bases: 28. The CDR3 DNA follows: TGCAGTGCTACCCCCAATAGTGCGGGAGGCCTCCGACCCCGACCGGCGCAGTATTTT. It encodes CSATPNSAGGLRPRPAQYF.

The rearrangement uses TRBV7-9 and TRBJ2-7; TRBD2 aligns across 15 bases. Germline-derived CDR1 and CDR2 are SEHNR and FQNEAQ (reference sequence). V lost 4 bases and J lost 3; bases outside the gene matches: 7. This CDR3 spans 17 amino acids. The CDR3 DNA reads TGTGCCAGCAGCTCGGGACTAGCGGGAGGTCCGTACTACGAGCAGTACTTC. Protein: CASSSGLAGGPYYEQYF.

Notes on this clonotype: At one end the junction does not follow the germline gene, possibly because of a read error. This chain connects TRBV12-3 or TRBV12-4 to TRBJ2-2, with D possibly called TRBD1 or TRBD2 (6 bases each). The CDR3 covers 12 residues. The CDR3 nucleotides read TGTGCCAGCAGTCTAGGCGAGGGGGGGCTGTTTTTT. Translated: CASSLGEGGLFF.